This TCR beta chain appears in the sequencing data of a study of cytomegalovirus exposure and HLA in healthy donors. 60 Vbeta and 13 Jbeta primers were used in PCR. The method was immunoSEQ multiplex PCR; TCRdb's version includes in-frame clones alone and lacks a portion of them. The sample records under 300,000 clones, about 81% being singletons. The sequencing sample was made of PBMCs. The TCR was taken from a woman aged 55-70 years in good health and CMV-seropositive.

This chain's CDR3 is CASSSRTSGSTDTQYF. The DNA for the CDR3 is TGTGCCAGCAGCTCGCGGACTAGCGGGAGCACAGATACGCAGTATTTT. The chain couples TRBV5-4 to TRBJ2-3, with TRBD2 matching 11 bases. CDR1 and CDR2 (germline): SGHNT, YYREEE (reference sequence). There are 16 residues in the CDR3. The trim removed 3 bases at V and 0 bases at J, leaving 3 bases unmatched.